This entry describes one TCR beta chain. Its target is unknown. The PCR made use of 60 Vbeta and 13 Jbeta primers. TCRdb keeps only in-frame clones here, not all; method: immunoSEQ multiplex PCR. This sample has 100,000 to 150,000 clones, with around three quarters found just once. This sample stems from a study of cytomegalovirus exposure and HLA in healthy donors. The overall study: Counted in an early data release were about 80 million unique TCRs from HLA-typed donors. Findings and caveats of the study: The classifier, whose performance was assessed in both the original and validation cohorts, reportedly diagnosed cytomegalovirus status with high specificity and sensitivity. In a later analysis, specific HLA alleles were associated with 15,000 to 20,000 TCR beta sequences at a 0.05 false discovery rate.

Sequences were obtained from PBMCs. The clonotype was recovered from a middle-aged man in good health and CMV-seronegative.

The CDR3 sequence: CARSSPEGYGYTF. The DNA of the CDR3 is TGTGCCAGAAGCTCCCCGGAGGGGTATGGCTACACCTTC. The chain joins TRBV5-3 to TRBJ1-2; D possibly corresponds to TRBD1 (5 bases). TRBV5-3 is an ORF, with its function uncertain. The V and J ends lost 3 bases and 5 bases respectively, with 11 bases between them. The CDR3 is 13 amino acids.